These 20 T cell receptor beta chains came from one sample sequenced in a study of blood T cell repertoires in COVID-19. Some clones are missing from TCRdb's copy, which holds only in-frame ones; the method was immunoSEQ multiplex PCR. This sample has 150,000 to 200,000 clones; 90% occur once, and the top ten carry 0.53%. The sequencing input was peripheral blood. These receptors all stem from a man over 45 with acute or convalescent COVID-19.

The V gene is TRBV27, the J gene TRBJ2-7, with TRBD2 matching over 9 bases. The V and J ends lost 1 base and 5 bases, in that order; junction bases with no gene match: 6. Germline CDR1 is MNHEY and CDR2 is SMNVEV (reference sequence). The CDR3 consists of 15 residues. The CDR3 is CASSLLAGVVNEQYF. In nucleotides, the CDR3 is TGTGCCAGCAGTTTATTAGCGGGAGTAGTTAACGAGCAGTACTTC.

The chain uses TRBV6-5 and TRBJ1-5; 7 bases line up with TRBD1. The junction had 8 bases not matched to a gene; V was cut back by 7 bases and J by 2 bases. This CDR3 has 15 amino acids. Germline values: CDR1 MNHEY, CDR2 SVGAGI. The CDR3, as DNA: TGTGCCAGCATGTCGTGGACAGGCCGCAATCAGCCCCAGCATTTT. Amino acids: CASMSWTGRNQPQHF.

CDR3 region: CASSLPRGGVADTQYF. CDR3 DNA: TGTGCCAGCAGCTTACCCCGGGGGGGCGTGGCAGATACGCAGTATTTT. The V gene is TRBV7-2, the J gene TRBJ2-3; 8 positions match TRBD2. Looked up from germline, CDR1 is SGHTA and CDR2 is FQGNSA. The CDR3 runs to 16 residues. Germline trimming cut 2 bases from V and 4 bases from J; bases unmatched to any gene: 8.

The gene calls are TRBV9 and TRBJ1-4, with 9 bases identical to TRBD1. Germline CDR1 and CDR2: SGDLS and YYNGEE. The CDR3 extends over 17 amino acids. The V segment lost 4 bases and the J segment 0 bases; nucleotides outside the gene matches: 7. The CDR3 nucleotides are TGTGCCAGCAGCACACCGGGACAGGGTGCAACTAATGAAAAACTGTTTTTT. Its translation: CASSTPGQGATNEKLFF.

CDR3 DNA sequence: TGCGCCAGCAGCTTGTCCGGATGGCCAGGGTATGGAGAGACCCAGTACTTC. Translated, it gives CASSLSGWPGYGETQYF. The chain couples TRBV5-1 to TRBJ2-5; the D gene is possibly TRBD1 (5 bases). CDR3 length: 17 residues. V lost 1 base, J lost 4 bases, and 20 bases lay in between. Germline values: CDR1 SGHRS, CDR2 YFSETQ. The full variable domain, completed using reference TRBV5-1 and TRBJ2-5, is KAGVTQTPRYLIKTRGQQVTLSCSPISGHRSVSWYQQTPGQGLQFLFEYFSETQRNKGNFPGRFSGRQFSNSRSEMNVSTLELGDSALYLCASSLSGWPGYGETQYFGPGTRLLVL.

The rearrangement joins TRBV15 to TRBJ1-4; D unclear. This CDR3 contains 15 residues. Trimming pared 0 bases from V and 7 bases from J, leaving 12 bases between. The germline gives CDR1 LNHNV, CDR2 YYDKDF (reference sequence). The DNA for the CDR3 is TGTGCCACCAGCAGAGATCGGGCACGGGGTGAAAAACTGTTTTTT. This codes for CATSRDRARGEKLFF.

The table lists this clone with a count of one. V gene TRBV7-9 combines with J gene TRBJ2-3; unclear D gene. The germline CDR1 and CDR2 sequences are SEHNR and FQNEAQ (reference sequence). Deletions cut 0 bases from V and 8 bases from J, with 9 bases between. The CDR3 totals 13 residues. CDR3 residues: CASSLAVTVTQYF. CDR3 DNA: TGTGCCAGCAGCTTAGCGGTAACGGTTACGCAGTATTTT.

The chain combines TRBV7-8 with TRBJ2-7, with TRBD2 matching 8 bases. V lost 5 bases, J lost 0 bases, and 15 bases stayed unmatched. The length of the CDR3 is 18 residues. CDR1 and CDR2 from the germline V gene are SGHVS and FQNEAQ. The CDR3, as DNA: TGTGCCAGCAGCATGCGAAGGAGCGGGAGCGCCTTCTCCTACGAGCAGTACTTC. Protein product: CASSMRRSGSAFSYEQYF.

The rearrangement joins TRBV6-6 to TRBJ1-6; D is perhaps TRBD1 (5 bases). Trimming took 6 bases from V and 10 from J, leaving 10 bases between them. Per germline, CDR1 MNHNY and CDR2 SVGAGI (reference sequence). This CDR3 is built from 12 residues. CDR3 nucleotides: TGTGCCAGCAGCCGAGGGGAGTCACCCCTCCACTTT. Translation: CASSRGESPLHF.

The J gene is TRBJ2-6, the V gene TRBV28; 11 bases match TRBD1. CDR1 and CDR2 from the germline V gene are MDHEN and SYDVKM. The CDR3 consists of 15 residues. The trim removed 7 bases at V and 10 bases at J, leaving 9 bases unmatched. The CDR3 DNA reads as TGTGCCAGCATCCCCGGGACAGGGGGTTCAAACGTCCTGACTTTC. This translates into CASIPGTGGSNVLTF.

The chain recombines TRBV11-2 with TRBJ2-2; maybe TRBD1 (5 bases). Germline V CDR1 and CDR2: SGHAT, FQNNGV. V lost 0 bases and J 1 base, leaving 9 bases between the germline ends. The CDR3 sequence is 16 residues long. The CDR3 DNA reads as TGTGCCAGCAGCTTAGACAGGGTGGGGAACACCGGGGAGCTGTTTTTT. Translating it yields CASSLDRVGNTGELFF. Looking up the rest from reference TRBV11-2 and TRBJ2-2 gives the full variable domain: EAGVAQSPRYKIIEKRQSVAFWCNPISGHATLYWYQQILGQGPKLLIQFQNNGVVDDSQLPKDRFSAERLKGVDSTLKIQPAKLEDSAVYLCASSLDRVGNTGELFFGEGSRLTVL.

The chain is built from TRBV4-2 and TRBJ2-1; no clear D. The CDR3 covers 12 residues. The V end lost 3 bases, the J end lost 10 bases, and 10 bases lay between the germline ends. Germline V gene data show CDR1 as LGHNA and CDR2 as YNFKEQ. The CDR3 loop reads CASSHDKAEQFF. The CDR3 DNA reads as TGTGCCAGCAGCCACGACAAAGCAGAGCAGTTCTTC.

A single count supports this clone. The chain links TRBV10-3 to TRBJ2-2; perhaps TRBD2 as D (5 bases). The CDR3 covers 15 residues. CDR1 and CDR2 (germline): ENHRY, SYGVKD. V was pared by 2 bases and J by 1 base, with 8 bases between. This CDR3 is CAISEGLGNTGELFF. DNA of the CDR3: TGTGCCATCAGTGAGGGACTCGGGAACACCGGGGAGCTGTTTTTT.

V gene TRBV4-1 combines with J gene TRBJ2-3; the D is unclear. V was shortened by 5 bases and J by 0 bases, with 3 bases between the two germline ends. From germline, CDR1 is MGHRA and CDR2 YSYEKL. The CDR3 is 12 residues long. The chain's CDR3 is CASSSSTDTQYF. The CDR3 coding sequence is TGCGCCAGCAGCTCTAGCACAGATACGCAGTATTTT.

J is TRBJ1-3 and V is TRBV7-9; no clear D gene. Germline values: CDR1 SEHNR, CDR2 FQNEAQ (reference sequence). CDR3 size: 17 residues. V lost 0 bases and J 0 bases, leaving 12 bases between the germline ends. CDR3 amino acids: CASSLAARENSGNTIYF. The CDR3 DNA is TGTGCCAGCAGCTTAGCGGCGCGGGAAAACTCTGGAAACACCATATATTTT.

The chain joins TRBV7-3 to TRBJ2-7; D may be TRBD1 (6 bases). This CDR3 has 15 amino acids. Germline V gives CDR1 SGHTA, CDR2 FQGTGA. The V and J ends lost 0 bases and 2 bases respectively, with 11 bases between them. The CDR3 DNA is TGTGCCAGCAGCTTAACAGGGGGTCGAACCTACGAGCAGTACTTC. Translated: CASSLTGGRTYEQYF.

This clone occurred once. The junction departs from germline at one end; a sequencing error may be responsible. The rearrangement links TRBV5-6 to TRBJ2-7, with TRBD2 matching 9 bases. The CDR3 spans 14 residues. Germline V gives CDR1 SGHDT, CDR2 YYEEEE. CDR3 amino acids: CASSRREGSHEQYF. DNA of the CDR3: TGTGCCAGCAGCCGGCGGGAGGGCTCCCACGAGCAGTACTTC.

This chain joins TRBV11-3 and TRBJ2-2; TRBD1 matches at 8 bases. Trimming cost V 0 bases and J 3 bases; bases outside gene matches: 9. The CDR3 is made up of 18 amino acids. Germline-derived CDR1 and CDR2 are SGHNT and YENEEA. The CDR3 DNA is TGTGCCAGCAGCTTAGATCCTCGTGGGACAGGTTACACCGGGGAGCTGTTTTTT. Amino acids: CASSLDPRGTGYTGELFF.

The gene calls are TRBV9 and TRBJ1-1, with a weak D call TRBD1 (5 bases). V lost 3 bases, J lost 0 bases, and 12 bases lay in between. Germline CDR1 SGDLS, CDR2 YYNGEE. The CDR3 extends over 15 amino acids. CDR3 nucleotides: TGTGCCAGCAGCGGTCGACAGCACATGAACACTGAAGCTTTCTTT. Protein product: CASSGRQHMNTEAFF.

The rearrangement joins TRBV3-1 (or the pseudogene TRBV3-2) to TRBJ1-1; D call uncertain. The CDR3 is 16 amino acids. Germline CDR1 is LGHDT and CDR2 is YNNKEL (reference sequence). Between the trimmed V and J ends, which lost 0 bases and 3 bases, there was a span of 14 bases. The CDR3 loop reads CASSQDLSGSDTEAFF. The CDR3 nucleotides read TGTGCCAGCAGCCAAGATCTATCGGGATCGGACACTGAAGCTTTCTTT.